This T cell receptor beta chain was sequenced for a study of control samples from healthy donors and cancer patients. Method: immunoSEQ multiplex PCR; TCRdb's copy keeps in-frame clones and lacks some. The data show around 170,000 clones, roughly 90% seen once. The sequencing sample was made of blood. This clonotype was obtained from a woman aged 45-60 years in good health.

This CDR3 is CASSIVQGAVTEAFF. Here the CDR3 DNA reads TGTGCCAGTAGTATAGTTCAGGGGGCGGTCACTGAAGCTTTCTTT. The rearrangement joins TRBV19 to TRBJ1-1; the match to TRBD1 covers 8 bases. Losses at the gene ends were 1 base for V and 4 bases for J; bases not matched to a gene: 5. CDR3 size: 15 residues. Germline CDR1 is LNHDA and CDR2 is SQIVND (reference sequence).